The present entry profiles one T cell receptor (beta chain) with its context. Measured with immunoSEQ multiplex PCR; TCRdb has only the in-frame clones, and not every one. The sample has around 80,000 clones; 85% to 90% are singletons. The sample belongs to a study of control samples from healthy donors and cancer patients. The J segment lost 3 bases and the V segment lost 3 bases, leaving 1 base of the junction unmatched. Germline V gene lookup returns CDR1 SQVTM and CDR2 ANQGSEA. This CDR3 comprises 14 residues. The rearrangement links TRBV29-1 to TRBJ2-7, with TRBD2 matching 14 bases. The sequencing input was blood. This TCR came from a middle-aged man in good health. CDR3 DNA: TGCAGCGTTGAGGGACTAGCGGGAGTCTACGAGCAGTACTTC. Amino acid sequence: CSVEGLAGVYEQYF.